The sequence of this T cell receptor (beta chain) was determined in a study of blood T cell repertoires in COVID-19. Clones were sequenced by immunoSEQ multiplex PCR, and TCRdb holds only the in-frame ones, with some missing. Here the sample spans fewer than 300,000 clones, roughly 84% being singletons. The ends were cut back, 3 bases at V and 3 bases at J, with 8 bases in the middle. There are 13 residues in the CDR3. This clonotype originated in a human donor with COVID-19, enrolled during active disease. The donor label of this sample is uncertain. V usage is TRBV12-3 or TRBV12-4 and J usage is TRBJ1-2, with D perhaps matching TRBD1 (5 bases). Sample: peripheral blood. Here the CDR3 reads CASSFGGDYGYTF. As DNA, the CDR3 is TGTGCCAGCAGTTTCGGGGGGGACTATGGCTACACCTTC.